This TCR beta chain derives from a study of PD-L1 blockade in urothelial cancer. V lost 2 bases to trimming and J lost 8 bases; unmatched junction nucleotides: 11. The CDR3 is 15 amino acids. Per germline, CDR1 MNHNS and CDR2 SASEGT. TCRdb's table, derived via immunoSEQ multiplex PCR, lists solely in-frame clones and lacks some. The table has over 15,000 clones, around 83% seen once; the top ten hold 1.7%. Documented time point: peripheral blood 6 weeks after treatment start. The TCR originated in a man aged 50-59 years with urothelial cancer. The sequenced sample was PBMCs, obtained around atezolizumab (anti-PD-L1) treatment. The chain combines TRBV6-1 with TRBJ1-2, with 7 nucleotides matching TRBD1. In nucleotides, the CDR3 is TGTGCCAGCAGTGAATTTACTAAGGGGGCGGGCGGCTACACCTTC. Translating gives CASSEFTKGAGGYTF.